The 23 T cell receptor beta chains presented below share a single source sample, sequenced in a study of cytomegalovirus exposure and HLA in healthy donors (dated by TCRdb to 2017 to 2019). To prepare the library, the immunoSEQ multiplex PCR assay was applied. For the multiplex PCR, a mixture combining 60 forward primers for TCR Vbeta segments and 13 reverse primers for TCR Jbeta segments was used. TCRdb provides this immuneACCESS table in a form limited to in-frame rearrangements. Some clones are lacking; in checked studies, under half of them reflect an unresolved V gene, and why the rest are absent is not known. Recorded for this sample are about 140,000 clones; roughly four fifths of them occurred a single time. The biggest ten clones account for just over 8.5% of the sample. Input material: PBMCs. These receptors originate from a woman aged 45-59 years in good health and CMV-seropositive.

The gene calls are TRBV11-2 and TRBJ2-5, with TRBD2 matching over 9 bases. Unmatched junction bases numbered 4, after V lost 0 bases and J lost 5 bases. Per the germline V gene, CDR1 is SGHAT and CDR2 is FQNNGV. The CDR3 runs to 15 residues. The CDR3 loop reads CASSLEGLAWETQYF. The CDR3 nucleotides read TGTGCCAGCAGCTTAGAGGGACTAGCTTGGGAGACCCAGTACTTC.

The V gene is TRBV5-1, the J gene TRBJ2-3; a weak D match, TRBD2 (6 bases). The CDR3 runs 20 residues. Trimming stripped 0 bases from V and 3 bases from J, with 26 bases between. CDR1 and CDR2 (germline): SGHRS, YFSETQ. The CDR3 DNA sequence: TGCGCCAGCAGCTTGGGGGTAGCCCGGGGGTATAGCGTGGTTACAGATACGCAGTATTTT. Translation gives CASSLGVARGYSVVTDTQYF. The full variable domain, its missing parts supplied by reference TRBV5-1 and TRBJ2-3, is KAGVTQTPRYLIKTRGQQVTLSCSPISGHRSVSWYQQTPGQGLQFLFEYFSETQRNKGNFPGRFSGRQFSNSRSEMNVSTLELGDSALYLCASSLGVARGYSVVTDTQYFGPGTRLTVL.

The J gene is TRBJ2-7, the V gene TRBV5-6, with 11 bases identical to TRBD2. V trimming: 2 bases; J trimming: 2 bases; junction bases outside the gene matches: 6. Germline CDR1 SGHDT, CDR2 YYEEEE. The CDR3 length is 16 residues. CDR3 sequence reads: CASSLPTSGAPYEQYF. CDR3 nucleotide sequence: TGTGCCAGCAGCTTACCGACTAGCGGGGCCCCCTACGAGCAGTACTTC. Combining the CDR3 with reference TRBV5-6 and TRBJ2-7 gives the whole variable domain DAGVTQSPTHLIKTRGQQVTLRCSPKSGHDTVSWYQQALGQGPQFIFQYYEEEERQRGNFPDRFSGHQFPNYSSELNVNALLLGDSALYLCASSLPTSGAPYEQYFGPGTRLTVT.

The J gene is TRBJ2-7, the V gene TRBV29-1; 7 nucleotides match TRBD1. The CDR3 totals 13 residues. With 5 bases clipped from V and 1 base from J, the junction kept 5 bases outside the gene matches. CDR1 and CDR2 from the germline V gene are SQVTM and ANQGSEA. The CDR3 here is CSVRTGRSYEQYF. CDR3 nucleotide sequence: TGCAGCGTTAGGACAGGCCGTTCCTACGAGCAGTACTTC.

The chain recombines TRBV7-9 with TRBJ1-4; D gene unclear. The CDR3 runs to 14 residues. Germline lookup yields CDR1 SEHNR and CDR2 FQNEAQ (reference sequence). V was cut by 8 bases and J by 8 bases, with 18 bases left in between. CDR3 amino acids: CASRSAAAREKLFF. For the CDR3, the DNA is TGTGCCAGCCGCTCGGCGGCGGCTAGAGAAAAACTGTTTTTT.

The rearrangement links TRBV7-3 to TRBJ2-7; no definite D call. The CDR3 contains 14 residues. In germline, CDR1 is SGHTA, CDR2 FQGTGA. V was clipped by 5 bases and J by 0 bases, with 11 bases between them. The CDR3 spells CASSVGPASYEQYF. As DNA, the CDR3 is TGTGCCAGCAGCGTCGGTCCTGCCTCCTACGAGCAGTACTTC.

Only one count was recorded for this clone. This rearrangement joins TRBV6-5 to TRBJ2-5; D unresolved. The V end was cut by 0 bases, the J end by 7 bases, with 9 bases between. This CDR3 contains 13 residues. Germline V gene lookup returns CDR1 MNHEY and CDR2 SVGAGI. The DNA of the CDR3 is TGTGCCAGCAGTTACTCGGTGTTGAGGACCCAGTACTTC. Protein product: CASSYSVLRTQYF.

This rearrangement joins TRBV7-2 to TRBJ2-3; D is perhaps TRBD1 (7 bases). Germline-derived CDR1 and CDR2 are SGHTA and FQGNSA. Trimming removed 4 bases from V and 0 bases from J, with 14 bases in between. This CDR3 is built from 16 residues. In DNA, the CDR3 is TGTGCCAGCAGCTCTGCGGGACAGCCTAGCACAGATACGCAGTATTTT. It codes for CASSSAGQPSTDTQYF.

This rearrangement joins TRBV1 to TRBJ1-2; whether TRBD1, the table's D call, matches the DNA was not checked. TRBV1 is annotated as a pseudogene. The CDR3 extends over 13 amino acids. The CDR3, as DNA: TGCACCAGCAGTGGACAGGGTTCTCATGGCTACACCTTC. Protein: CTSSGQGSHGYTF.

The chain links TRBV10-1 to TRBJ1-2; D is uncertain. The germline V gene encodes CDR1 WNHNN and CDR2 SYGVQD (reference sequence). Trimming removed 11 bases at V and 4 bases at J, with 17 bases between. The CDR3 covers 13 residues. Written as DNA, the CDR3 is TGCGCCGTGGACCGGGGTTTAATCTATGGCTACACCTTC. This encodes CAVDRGLIYGYTF.

This chain uses TRBV7-2 with TRBJ2-2, with 8 bases identical to TRBD2. CDR3 length: 15 residues. Germline lookup yields CDR1 SGHTA and CDR2 FQGNSA. J gave up 4 bases and V 2 bases, and 3 bases lay outside the gene matches. The CDR3 nucleotides are TGTGCCAGCAGCTTAAGCCTAGCGGGCACCGGGGAGCTGTTTTTT. Protein: CASSLSLAGTGELFF.

This clone has a handful of counts. This rearrangement joins TRBV7-2 to TRBJ2-3; D perhaps matches TRBD1 (6 bases). The CDR3 runs to 15 residues. The germline V gene has CDR1 SGHTA and CDR2 FQGNSA. V was cut by 3 bases and J by 1 base, with 11 bases left in between. CDR3 sequence (DNA): TGTGCCAGCAGCTTTGGGGGCGCCGGCACAGATACGCAGTATTTT. This translates into CASSFGGAGTDTQYF. The full variable domain, with the rest looked up from reference TRBV7-2 and TRBJ2-3, is GAGVSQSPSNKVTEKGKDVELRCDPISGHTALYWYRQSLGQGLEFLIYFQGNSAPDKSGLPSDRFSAERTGGSVSTLTIQRTQQEDSAVYLCASSFGGAGTDTQYFGPGTRLTVL.

The V call is TRBV6-1, the J call TRBJ1-5; a possible D gene is TRBD1 (6 bases). V lost 3 bases and J lost 9, with 15 bases in between. Germline lookup yields CDR1 MNHNS and CDR2 SASEGT. CDR3 length equals 14 residues. The CDR3: CASSDIPGERPQHF. The CDR3 DNA is TGTGCCAGCAGTGACATTCCAGGGGAACGGCCCCAGCATTTT.

About this clone: This specimen includes other DNA sequences encoding the same CDR3. This chain links TRBV9 with TRBJ1-6; D gene uncertain. Germline-derived CDR1 and CDR2 are SGDLS and YYNGEE. Trimming pared 2 bases from V and 0 bases from J, leaving 6 bases between. The CDR3 is 15 residues long. Here the CDR3 DNA reads TGTGCCAGCAGCGTCGGGAGCTCCTATAATTCACCCCTCCACTTT. Amino acid sequence: CASSVGSSYNSPLHF. The full variable domain, in which reference TRBV9 and TRBJ1-6 provide the parts outside the CDR3, is DSGVTQTPKHLITATGQRVTLRCSPRSGDLSVYWYQQSLDQGLQFLIQYYNGEERAKGNILERFSAQQFPDLHSELNLSSLELGDSALYFCASSVGSSYNSPLHFGNGTRLTVT.

The chain links TRBV7-3 to TRBJ2-1; 11 nucleotides align to TRBD1. CDR1 is SGHTA and CDR2 is FQGTGA in the germline V gene. The trim removed 5 bases at V and 8 bases at J, leaving 2 bases unmatched. The CDR3 covers 13 residues. CDR3 protein: CASSQGQGDEQFF. The CDR3 DNA sequence: TGTGCCAGCAGCCAGGGACAGGGGGATGAGCAGTTCTTC.

This chain uses TRBV19 with TRBJ1-2; tentative D call: TRBD1 (6 bases). Looked up from germline, CDR1 is LNHDA and CDR2 is SQIVND (reference sequence). The length of the CDR3 is 15 residues. Trimming left V 7 bases short and J 0 bases short, with 15 bases between. The CDR3 DNA is TGTGCCAGTACCCTGCGGGGGGCGACTAACTATGGCTACACCTTC. Translating it yields CASTLRGATNYGYTF.

The rearrangement uses TRBV28 and TRBJ1-5; the match to TRBD1 covers 12 bases. J gave up 6 bases and V 2 bases, and 5 bases lay outside the gene matches. Germline V CDR1 and CDR2: MDHEN, SYDVKM. The CDR3 loop spans 16 amino acids. Here the CDR3 DNA reads TGTGCCAGCAGTTTACCCGGGACAGGGGGCTTTCAGCCCCAGCATTTT. As protein: CASSLPGTGGFQPQHF.

The gene calls are TRBV6-6 and TRBJ2-5, with a tentative D call TRBD1 (6 bases). The J call may not be correct, given that the DNA end is closer to TRBJ2-7. The CDR3 covers 14 residues. In germline, CDR1 is MNHNY, CDR2 SVGAGI (reference sequence). The CDR3 sequence is CASTNMGASNEQYF. CDR3 sequence (DNA): TGTGCCAGCACCAATATGGGGGCGTCTAACGAGCAGTACTTC.

This chain uses TRBV7-2 with TRBJ2-5; tentative D call: TRBD2 (7 bases). Germline V gene lookup returns CDR1 SGHTA and CDR2 FQGNSA. V lost 6 bases, J lost 3 bases, and 14 bases lay in between. The CDR3 is 14 residues long. This CDR3 is CASRGAGAKETQYF. DNA for the CDR3: TGTGCCAGCAGGGGGGCGGGGGCCAAAGAGACCCAGTACTTC.

This chain uses TRBV5-6 with TRBJ2-7; D might be TRBD2 (5 bases). V lost 1 base and J lost 7, with 15 bases in between. CDR3 length: 14 residues. Germline CDR1 reads SGHDT; CDR2 reads YYEEEE. The CDR3, as DNA: TGTGCCAGCAGCTTGTCACTCGCCCGGGGAGAGCAGTACTTC. This encodes CASSLSLARGEQYF. Full variable domain (outside the CDR3, taken from reference TRBV5-6 and TRBJ2-7): DAGVTQSPTHLIKTRGQQVTLRCSPKSGHDTVSWYQQALGQGPQFIFQYYEEEERQRGNFPDRFSGHQFPNYSSELNVNALLLGDSALYLCASSLSLARGEQYFGPGTRLTVT.

V gene TRBV5-1 combines with J gene TRBJ1-1, with D perhaps TRBD1 (5 bases). CDR1 and CDR2 from the germline V gene are SGHRS and YFSETQ. The length of the CDR3 is 13 residues. The ends were cut back, 4 bases at V and 7 bases at J, with 14 bases in the middle. CDR3 sequence (DNA): TGCGCCAGCAGCGAACAGGACGCCGGTGAAGCTTTCTTT. It encodes CASSEQDAGEAFF.

The chain uses TRBV2 and TRBJ2-1; 7 bases fit TRBD1. Germline CDR1 reads SNHLY; CDR2 reads FYNNEI. The CDR3 consists of 14 residues. J lost 3 bases, V lost 7 bases, and 6 bases had no gene match. The CDR3 sequence: CASNLDRFYNEQFF. In DNA form, the CDR3 reads TGTGCCAGCAACTTGGACAGGTTCTACAATGAGCAGTTCTTC.

The V call is TRBV4-1, the J call TRBJ2-2; the match to TRBD1 covers 8 bases. V trimming: 4 bases; J trimming: 6 bases; junction bases outside the gene matches: 10. From germline, CDR1 is MGHRA and CDR2 YSYEKL. The CDR3 totals 16 residues. The CDR3 is CASSRGQGGAPGELFF. In DNA form, the CDR3 reads TGCGCCAGCAGCCGCGGACAGGGCGGCGCGCCCGGGGAGCTGTTTTTT.